One T cell receptor (beta chain) is described in this entry. The antigen is undetermined. The record originates from a study of cytomegalovirus exposure and HLA in healthy donors. Study-wide results and caveats: Later on, an analysis showed TCR association rates differing by HLA locus, with DRB1 the most and HLA-C the fewest. The study flagged roughly 150 TCR beta chains as cytomegalovirus-associated. Analyses of presence and absence presupposed an approximately uniform sequencing depth across donors. The analysis excluded some indistinguishable V segments, including TRBV6-2 and TRBV6-3.

Trimming took 1 base from V and 4 from J, leaving 17 bases between them. Germline values: CDR1 SGHTA, CDR2 FQGNSA. The CDR3 length is 18 residues. The PCR had 60 Vbeta and 13 Jbeta primers. Sequencing was performed with immunoSEQ multiplex PCR; in TCRdb, only in-frame clones are kept and a portion is missing. The table lists over 150,000 clones, 65% to 85% of them singletons. This TCR derives from a male donor in good health and CMV-seronegative. The chain has TRBV7-2 and TRBJ2-6; TRBD2 might be the D (6 bases). Sequencing was carried out using PBMCs. This CDR3 reads CASSLGLGGGLGANVLTF. CDR3 DNA sequence: TGTGCCAGCAGCTTAGGGTTGGGTGGGGGGTTGGGGGCCAACGTCCTGACTTTC.